This T cell receptor beta chain is drawn from a study of vaccination effects on CD4 cells after COVID-19 (dated by TCRdb to about 2022). Context from the whole study: Each participant received two doses of an mRNA SARS-CoV-2 vaccine, either BNT162b2 or mRNA-1273. Pre-vaccine samples from a couple of convalescent patients were drawn 16 days and one week before the first dose, 142 and 148 days after COVID-19 diagnosis. The study compared SARS-CoV-2 spike-specific CD4+ TCR repertoires before and after mRNA vaccination in COVID-19 convalescent patients and infection-naive vaccine recipients. Altogether, roughly 10 COVID-19 convalescent patients and several SARS-CoV-2-naive healthy vaccine recipients made up the full study. The Oncomine TCR Beta short-read assay on an Illumina iSeq 100 was used to sequence cultures from other donors in the study.

General findings and caveats noted by the study authors: In convalescent patients, the post-vaccine spike-reactive repertoire was composed mainly of new vaccine-induced clones that were largely distinct from infection-induced clones. Both infection-induced and vaccine-induced clones contracted markedly at late post-vaccination timepoints, which is consistent with waning T cell responses. Only a small number of convalescent patients were included, and no early post-infection timepoints were available, which limited the study.

The library was built by means of the immunoSEQ multiplex PCR assay. DNA from the CD4+ T cells that had been cultured and isolated underwent TCR beta CDR3 sequencing. The study's own analysis went as follows. Non-productive TCR sequences were discarded, and reads were trimmed to the CDR3 region, with only CDR3s of 7 or more amino acids retained. Antigen-specific clonotypes were identified using the MANAFEST web app by comparison of expansion in peptide wells against reference cultures. For clones to be considered positive, expansion at FDR<0.05 versus reference and all other wells, an odds ratio above 5, and a frequency above 0.1% in two replicate wells were required. A clonotype was called cross-reactive if it was significantly expanded both in SARS-CoV-2 spike wells and in at least one common cold coronavirus spike condition. CDR3 similarity was assessed by Levenshtein distance using the stringdist R package, and unrooted trees were constructed with ape in R 3.6.1. The source is immuneACCESS, and TCRdb retained only in-frame sequences with V and J called. Part of the clones is not carried over; for the studies checked, unresolved V genes explain less than half of this, and the remainder is unexplained. From that table come the V and J calls and clone size; the DNA was used to work out D and trimming. This sample holds roughly 70,000 clones; roughly 73% were observed only once. The ten largest clones take up over 4.5% of the sample.

To identify antigen-specific CD4+ T cell clonotypes by their expansion, the ViraFEST assay first stimulated PBMC with viral peptide pools and then applied TCR sequencing. After 10 to 11 days of culture, CD4+ T cells were isolated with the EasySep CD4+ T cell isolation kit. PCR-confirmed SARS-CoV-2 infection had occurred in convalescent patients between March and December 2020, before the Alpha, Beta and Delta variants emerged in the United States. Approximately 2.1 million PBMC per well were cultured in IMDM with around 5.3% human AB serum, 9 to 10 IU/ml IL-2 and gentamicin, plus 10 ug/ml peptides. An HIV-1 Nef peptide pool was used as the negative control culture condition. Half of the culture medium was replaced with fresh IL-2-containing medium on days 3 and 7. Unless otherwise noted, each peptide stimulation condition was cultured in triplicate wells. PBMC were separated from whole blood using Ficoll-Paque Plus gradient centrifugation and were then either cryopreserved at -140C or used fresh. The QIAamp micro DNA kit was used to extract genomic DNA from the cultured CD4+ T cells.

Per the germline V gene, ENHRY is the CDR1 and SYGVKD is the CDR2. Trimming takes 6 bases from V and 5 bases from J, and the germline ends sit 14 bases apart. Taken from cysteine to phenylalanine, the CDR3 has 14 residues. Here the CDR3 DNA is all that survives: 42 bases in frame from base 1. In this sample, this clone turned up a few times. The clone's antigen remains unknown. No clone much larger than this one lies a single base away; base qualities are absent. This sequence was found in a human donor who had a prior SARS-CoV-2 infection. The V and J segments used are TRBV10-3 and TRBJ2-1; TRBD2 is possibly the D segment (5 matching bases). The sample was CD4+ T cells from PBMCs cultured with HIV peptides, taken before COVID-19 vaccination. What the cell subset or site label conveys for this sample: HIV-1 Nef peptide pool negative control/reference culture. The DNA sequence is given as TGTGCCATCAGGAAGGGTAGCGATCACAATGAGCAGTTCTTC. The translation is CAIRKGSDHNEQFF.